The clone carrying this T cell receptor beta chain was seen more than once but under ten times. TCRdb keeps only in-frame clones here, not all; method: immunoSEQ multiplex PCR. This table holds 400,000 to 450,000 clones, roughly 90% found once. These data are taken from a study of blood T cell repertoires in COVID-19. V was pared by 2 bases and J by 9 bases, with 2 bases of the junction left unmatched. Germline V gene sequence: CDR1 LNHDA, CDR2 SQIVND (reference sequence). This CDR3 is 14 amino acids long. Sequencing used peripheral blood. The V gene is TRBV19, the J gene TRBJ2-1, with 12 bases identical to TRBD2. The sequence derives from a man between 18 and 35 years old with COVID-19, enrolled during active disease. The CDR3 sequence: CASSILAGGLEQFF. The CDR3 region has the DNA TGTGCCAGTAGTATACTAGCGGGGGGGCTTGAGCAGTTCTTC.